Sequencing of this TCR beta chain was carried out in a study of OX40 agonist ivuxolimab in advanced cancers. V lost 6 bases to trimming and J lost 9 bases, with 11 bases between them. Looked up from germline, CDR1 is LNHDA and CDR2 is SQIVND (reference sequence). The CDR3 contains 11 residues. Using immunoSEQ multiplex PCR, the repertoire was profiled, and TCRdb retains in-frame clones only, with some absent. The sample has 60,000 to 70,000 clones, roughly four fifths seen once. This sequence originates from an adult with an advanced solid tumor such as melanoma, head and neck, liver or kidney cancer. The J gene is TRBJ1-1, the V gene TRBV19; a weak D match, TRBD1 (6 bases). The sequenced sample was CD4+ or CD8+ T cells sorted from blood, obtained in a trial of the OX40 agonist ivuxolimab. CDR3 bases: TGTGCCAGTAGGTGGACAGAGAAAGCTTTCTTT. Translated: CASRWTEKAFF.